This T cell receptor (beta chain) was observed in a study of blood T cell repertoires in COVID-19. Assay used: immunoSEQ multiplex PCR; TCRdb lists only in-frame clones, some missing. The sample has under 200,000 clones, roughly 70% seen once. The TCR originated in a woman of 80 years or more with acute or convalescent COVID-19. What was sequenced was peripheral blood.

The CDR3 bases are TGTGCCACCAGTGACCCCGGAACTAGCGGGAGGGCCTACGAGCAGTACTTC. Translated, it gives CATSDPGTSGRAYEQYF. The chain uses TRBV24-1 and TRBJ2-7, with TRBD2 matching over 13 bases. The length of the CDR3 is 17 residues. The V segment lost 4 bases and the J segment 2 bases; nucleotides outside the gene matches: 7. Germline-derived CDR1 and CDR2 are KGHDR and SFDVKD.